The 25 T cell receptor beta chains given below trace back to one sample, sequenced in a study of T cells in Graves' hyperthyroidism and ophthalmopathy (dated by TCRdb to between 2018 and 2020). Library generation was performed with multiplex PCR. Data came from an Illumina HiSeq 2000. The TCR beta CDR3 regions were amplified from the RNA transcripts. The first round of RT-PCR for the TCR CDR3 was performed with the HTBI primer set and the Qiagen OneStep RT-PCR kit. Starting from the raw public reads, TCRdb applied fastp trimming at Q25, assembled clones with MiXCR and retained in-frame beta chains. Merged by CDR3 protein, the rows form single entries marked with the most common genes and DNA. Here the sample has around 600,000 distinct CDR3 sequences; 45% occur a single time. The ten largest make up roughly 6.5% of the sample. The sample was peripheral blood or thyroid tissue (not recorded which). All receptors come from an adult man with Graves' disease, either hyperthyroidism or ophthalmopathy (not recorded which).

This clonotype was seen a handful of times. The rearrangement uses TRBV29-1 and TRBJ1-2, with D unclear. The CDR3 covers 12 residues. Germline lookup yields CDR1 SQVTM and CDR2 ANQGSEA. V was cut by 4 bases and J by 4 bases, with 10 bases left in between. The CDR3 nucleotides read TGCAGCGTTGCCGGGAGGAGCTATGGCTACACCTTC. Protein product: CSVAGRSYGYTF.

Comments on this clonotype: A junction boundary mismatches the germline segment, possibly from a read error. The CDR3 DNA follows: TGTGCCAGTAGTCTCCCCGGGACAGGGTCCTCCGAGCAGTACTTC. This codes for CASSLPGTGSSEQYF. The rearrangement joins TRBV29-1 to TRBJ2-7; the match to TRBD1 covers 9 bases. This CDR3 has 15 residues. The germline CDR1 and CDR2 sequences are SQVTM and ANQGSEA.

This clonotype was counted at least ten times. The chain carries TRBV7-9 and TRBJ1-1; 8 bases match TRBD1. This CDR3 is built from 14 residues. Germline values: CDR1 SEHNR, CDR2 FQNEAQ (reference sequence). The V and J ends lost 5 bases and 5 bases, in that order; junction bases with no gene match: 7. DNA of the CDR3: TGTGCCAGCAGCAGCCAGGGGGCGCGAACTGAAGCTTTCTTT. It is translated as CASSSQGARTEAFF.

This clonotype showed up many times. Germline and junction disagree at one end, which may indicate a read error. The chain combines TRBV5-1 with TRBJ1-2, with D maybe TRBD1 (6 bases). This CDR3 has 12 amino acids. Per germline, CDR1 SGHRS and CDR2 YFSETQ. CDR3 in amino acids: CASTDRNYGYTF. CDR3 nucleotide sequence: TGTGCCAGCACCGACAGGAACTATGGCTACACCTTC.

In its sample, this clonotype was seen many times. The junction differs from germline at one of its ends, possibly a read error. J is TRBJ1-1 and V is TRBV5-1, with 8 bases fitting TRBD1. The CDR3 length is 15 residues. The germline gives CDR1 SGHRS, CDR2 YFSETQ. CDR3 DNA sequence: TGTGCCAGCAGCTTGGTTGGACAGGGGAACACTGAAGCTTTCTTT. Residues: CASSLVGQGNTEAFF.

This clonotype was seen more than once but under ten times. This chain uses TRBV5-1 with TRBJ1-1, with D hard to call. CDR3 length: 16 amino acids. Germline V CDR1 and CDR2: SGHRS, YFSETQ. Trimming shortened V by 0 bases and J by 5 bases, and 17 bases separated the two germline ends. The CDR3 reads CASSLGRGSGKTEAFF. DNA for the CDR3: TGCGCCAGCAGCTTGGGTCGAGGTTCTGGGAAGACTGAAGCTTTCTTT. The full variable domain, in which reference TRBV5-1 and TRBJ1-1 provide the parts outside the CDR3, is KAGVTQTPRYLIKTRGQQVTLSCSPISGHRSVSWYQQTPGQGLQFLFEYFSETQRNKGNFPGRFSGRQFSNSRSEMNVSTLELGDSALYLCASSLGRGSGKTEAFFGQGTRLTVV.

This clonotype was recorded many times. This chain uses TRBV10-2 with TRBJ1-1, with TRBD1 as a possible D gene (5 bases). Trimming left V 7 bases short and J 8 bases short, with 14 bases between. From germline, CDR1 is WSHSY and CDR2 SAAADI. The CDR3 is 12 amino acids. Here the CDR3 reads CASTASREEAFF. CDR3 in DNA: TGCGCCAGCACCGCGAGCAGGGAGGAAGCTTTCTTT.

This clonotype has at least ten counts. The CDR3 loop reads CASSAGQGINYGYTF. In nucleotides, the CDR3 is TGTGCCAGCAGCGCGGGACAGGGGATTAACTATGGCTACACCTTC. The rearrangement uses TRBV7-9 and TRBJ1-2; TRBD1 aligns across 10 bases. The CDR3 totals 15 residues. V was clipped by 5 bases and J by 1 base; unmatched bases: 4. Per germline, CDR1 SEHNR and CDR2 FQNEAQ (reference sequence).

A word on this clonotype: Germline is not matched at one junction end, which may reflect a read error. The chain has TRBV15 and TRBJ1-4, with TRBD1 identical over 8 bases. This CDR3 is built from 14 residues. Germline CDR1 is LNHNV and CDR2 is YYDKDF (reference sequence). CDR3 in amino acids: CATSRGQGNEKLLF. CDR3 in DNA: TGTGCCACCAGCAGAGGACAGGGGAATGAAAAACTGCTTTTT.

Comment on this clonotype: The conserved phenylalanine or tryptophan normally closing the CDR3 is absent here, so this likely arose from a read error. It is unclear where the CDR3 begins or ends on the DNA, so no DNA is shown, and the CDR3 is as TCRdb lists it. The V gene is TRBV15, the J gene TRBJ1-4. Germline loops: CDR1 LNHNV, CDR2 YYDKDF (reference sequence). The CDR3 has 10 amino acids, counting both end residues. This chain's CDR3 is CATSRDAGDY.

The chain recombines TRBV29-1 with TRBJ1-2; no clear D. CDR3 length equals 11 residues. Germline V gene data show CDR1 as SQVTM and CDR2 as ANQGSEA. Written as DNA, the CDR3 is TGCAGTCTTCACCCTAACTATGGCTACACCTTC. Encoded protein: CSLHPNYGYTF.

This clonotype occurred many times. The chain is built from TRBV29-1 and TRBJ2-7, with 8 bases aligning to TRBD1. Per germline, CDR1 SQVTM and CDR2 ANQGSEA. With 2 bases clipped from V and 0 bases from J, the junction kept 6 bases outside the gene matches. CDR3 length: 15 residues. CDR3 residues: CSVEMGDRTSYEQYF. CDR3 in DNA: TGCAGCGTTGAAATGGGGGACAGGACCTCCTACGAGCAGTACTTC.

The table lists this clonotype with many counts. The CDR3 here is CASSLAGGYTGELFF. CDR3 DNA: TGTGCCAGCAGCTTAGCCGGGGGATACACCGGGGAGCTGTTTTTT. The J gene is TRBJ2-2, the V gene TRBV7-2, with D possibly matching TRBD2 (6 bases). The germline V gene encodes CDR1 SGHTA and CDR2 FQGNSA. The CDR3 is made up of 15 amino acids. V was trimmed by 0 bases and J by 3 bases, leaving 8 bases between them.

J is TRBJ2-3 and V is TRBV7-2; 8 bases match TRBD1. The CDR3 sequence is 14 residues long. CDR1 SGHTA and CDR2 FQGNSA come from the germline V gene. V shed 6 bases and J 4 bases; nucleotides not matched to a gene: 6. CDR3 DNA sequence: TGTGCCAGCAGACGGGACAGGATGGCAGATACGCAGTATTTT. This encodes CASRRDRMADTQYF.

Comments on this clonotype: A read error may explain this, as a much larger clone is one base away. V is TRBV7-9 and J is TRBJ1-5; a weak D match, TRBD1 (6 bases). V was shortened by 5 bases and J by 7 bases, with 12 bases between the two germline ends. The CDR3 sequence is 13 residues long. CDR1 is SEHNR, CDR2 FQNEAQ, per germline (reference sequence). The CDR3 nucleotides are TGTGCCAGCAGCGGACAGAGGTCCCAGCCCCAGCATTTT. As protein: CASSGQRSQPQHF.

This clonotype has a count of ten or more. The V gene is TRBV5-1, the J gene TRBJ1-1; no clear D gene. Looked up from germline, CDR1 is SGHRS and CDR2 is YFSETQ. The CDR3 covers 14 residues. V was shortened by 0 bases and J by 4 bases, with 10 bases between the two germline ends. CDR3 in DNA: TGCGCCAGCAGCTTGGGACAAGAGCTCACTGAAGCTTTCTTT. Amino acid sequence: CASSLGQELTEAFF.

The chain is built from TRBV5-1 and TRBJ2-5; 7 nucleotides line up with TRBD2. Germline CDR1 SGHRS, CDR2 YFSETQ. The CDR3 contains 17 residues. V shed 4 bases and J 9 bases; nucleotides not matched to a gene: 21. CDR3 nucleotide sequence: TGCGCCAGCAGCCCATCTGTATTCGTCAGCGGGAAAGGGCCCCAGTACTTC. It translates to CASSPSVFVSGKGPQYF.

The rearrangement uses TRBV5-1 and TRBJ1-2, with D unclear. This CDR3 region has 15 residues. CDR1 and CDR2 from the germline V gene are SGHRS and YFSETQ. V shed 4 bases and J shed 1 base, with 14 bases lying between them. The chain's CDR3 is CASSLDEQCNYGYTF. The CDR3 nucleotides read TGCGCCAGCAGCCTTGATGAACAGTGTAACTATGGCTACACCTTC.

Notes on this clonotype: A much more abundant neighbour one base away suggests this may be a read error. The chain recombines TRBV20-1 with TRBJ2-7; D remains unclear. The J call may not be correct, given that the DNA end is closer to TRBJ2-5. The germline CDR1 and CDR2 sequences are DFQATT and SNEGSKA (reference sequence). This CDR3 region has 11 residues. CDR3 in amino acids: CSASDQETQYF. The DNA of the CDR3 is TGCAGTGCTAGTGACCAAGAGACCCAGTACTTC.

There are many counts of this clonotype. V usage is TRBV20-1 and J usage is TRBJ2-5; 10 bases align to TRBD2. CDR3 length: 14 residues. Germline values: CDR1 DFQATT, CDR2 SNEGSKA (reference sequence). Trimming cost V 6 bases and J 2 bases; bases outside gene matches: 6. This CDR3 reads CSASTGLAQETQYF. In nucleotides, the CDR3 is TGCAGTGCGTCGACGGGACTAGCGCAAGAGACCCAGTACTTC.

The chain uses TRBV7-8 and TRBJ1-5; D unclear. V gave up 3 bases and J gave up 5 bases, with 8 bases separating them. CDR3 length: 13 amino acids. Germline V lookup: CDR1 SGHVS, CDR2 FQNEAQ. The CDR3 bases are TGTGCCAGCAGCTTTTCTAGGGATCAGCCCCAGCATTTT. Its translation: CASSFSRDQPQHF.

This chain connects TRBV10-3 to TRBJ1-2; 7 bases match TRBD1. The CDR3 is 14 amino acids. Germline V gives CDR1 ENHRY, CDR2 SYGVKD. The junction had 13 bases not matched to a gene; V was cut back by 11 bases and J by 4 bases. In DNA, the CDR3 is TGTGCCGGAAATAAGGGGGCGGTTGGCTATGGCTACACCTTC. It yields the protein CAGNKGAVGYGYTF.

This chain connects TRBV6-4 to TRBJ1-2, with 8 bases identical to TRBD1. Germline values: CDR1 MRHNA, CDR2 SNTAGT. This CDR3 has 13 residues. V was pared by 4 bases and J by 7 bases, with 5 bases of the junction left unmatched. This chain's CDR3 is CASSGPTGAGYTF. For the CDR3, the DNA is TGTGCCAGCAGTGGACCGACAGGGGCTGGCTACACCTTC.

With regard to this clonotype: At one end, the junction sequence differs from germline, possibly due to a read error. The chain has TRBV10-2 and TRBJ1-2, with 7 bases fitting TRBD1. The length of the CDR3 is 15 residues. Per the germline V gene, CDR1 is WSHSY and CDR2 is SAAADI. The CDR3 loop reads CASDPERTGLGGYTF. The CDR3 bases are TGTGCCAGCGATCCCGAAAGGACAGGACTGGGCGGCTACACCTTC.

Comment on this clonotype: This CDR3 fails to terminate in the conserved phenylalanine or tryptophan, so it likely reflects a read error. The genes are TRBV5-1 and TRBJ1-2; the D is unclear. This CDR3 is built from 14 residues. V gave up 0 bases and J gave up 8 bases, with 14 bases separating them. Per the germline V gene, CDR1 is SGHRS and CDR2 is YFSETQ. CDR3 nucleotides: TGCGCCAGCAGCTTGGATCGCCCCGAAGGAGGCTACACCTTA. Its translation: CASSLDRPEGGYTL.